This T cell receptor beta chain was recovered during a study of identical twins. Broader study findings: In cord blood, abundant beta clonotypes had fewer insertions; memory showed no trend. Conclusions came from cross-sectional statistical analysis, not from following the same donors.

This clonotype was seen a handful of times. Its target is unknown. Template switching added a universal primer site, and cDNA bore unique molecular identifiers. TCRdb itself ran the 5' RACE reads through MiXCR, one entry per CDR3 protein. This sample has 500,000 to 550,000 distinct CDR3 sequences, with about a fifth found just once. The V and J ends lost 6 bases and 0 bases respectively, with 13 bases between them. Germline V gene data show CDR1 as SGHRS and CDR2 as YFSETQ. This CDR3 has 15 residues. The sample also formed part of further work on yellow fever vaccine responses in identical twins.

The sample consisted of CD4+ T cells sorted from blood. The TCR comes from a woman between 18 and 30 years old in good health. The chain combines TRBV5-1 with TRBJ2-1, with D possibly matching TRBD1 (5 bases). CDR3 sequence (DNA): TGCGCCAGCACTTGGGCAGGGAACTCCTACAATGAGCAGTTCTTC. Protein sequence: CASTWAGNSYNEQFF.